This T cell receptor beta chain is from a study of blood T cell repertoires in COVID-19. This CDR3 has 11 amino acids. Germline CDR1 is LGHNA and CDR2 is YNFKEQ. V shed 5 bases and J shed 10 bases, with 8 bases lying between them. Original handling: Reference gene primer amplification yielded estimated nucleated cell counts. Profiling relied on immunoSEQ multiplex PCR, and the TCRdb table lists in-frame clones only, not all of them. The V and J calls and clone size are taken from that table; D and trimming were inferred from the DNA. Of some 200,000 clones listed, about nine tenths are singletons. Living in 24 US areas, the participants were between roughly 18 and 90 years of age. Clinical history as reported by participants underpinned cohort assignment. Each recovered donor of Cohort 3 presented with two negative PCRs, clearance, or symptom resolution.

The receptor comes from a woman in her late teens or twenties who had recovered from COVID-19. Material: PBMCs or T cells enriched from blood (not recorded which). V usage is TRBV4-2 and J usage is TRBJ1-4, with unresolved D. The DNA of the CDR3 is TGTGCCAGCAGCGATCGGGGAAAACTGTTTTTT. This encodes CASSDRGKLFF.